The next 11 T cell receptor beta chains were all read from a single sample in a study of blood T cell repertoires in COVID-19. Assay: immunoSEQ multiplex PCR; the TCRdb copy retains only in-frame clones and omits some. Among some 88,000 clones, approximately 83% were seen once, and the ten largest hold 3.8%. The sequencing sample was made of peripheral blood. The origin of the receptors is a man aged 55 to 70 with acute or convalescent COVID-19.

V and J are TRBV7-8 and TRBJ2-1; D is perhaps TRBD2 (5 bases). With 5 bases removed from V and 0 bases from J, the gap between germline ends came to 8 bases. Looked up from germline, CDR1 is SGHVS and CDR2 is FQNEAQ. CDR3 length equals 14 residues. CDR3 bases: TGTGCCAGCAGCCCCGACTACTCCTACAATGAGCAGTTCTTC. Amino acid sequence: CASSPDYSYNEQFF.

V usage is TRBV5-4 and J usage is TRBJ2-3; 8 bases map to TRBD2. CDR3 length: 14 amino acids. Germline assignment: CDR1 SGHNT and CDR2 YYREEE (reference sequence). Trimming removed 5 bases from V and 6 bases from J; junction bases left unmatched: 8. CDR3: CASSPGGRFDTQYF. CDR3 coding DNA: TGTGCCAGCAGTCCGGGGGGGCGGTTCGATACGCAGTATTTT.

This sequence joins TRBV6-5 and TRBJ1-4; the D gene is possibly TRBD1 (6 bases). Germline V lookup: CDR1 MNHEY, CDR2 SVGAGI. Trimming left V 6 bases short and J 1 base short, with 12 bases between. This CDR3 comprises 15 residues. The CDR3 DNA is TGTGCCAGCAGGCCCAGGGGTCGAACTAATGAAAAACTGTTTTTT. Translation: CASRPRGRTNEKLFF.

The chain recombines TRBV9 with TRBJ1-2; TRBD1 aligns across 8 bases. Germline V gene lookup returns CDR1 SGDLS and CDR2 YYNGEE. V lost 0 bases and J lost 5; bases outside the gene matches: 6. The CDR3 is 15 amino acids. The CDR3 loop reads CASSVAPGQGYGYTF. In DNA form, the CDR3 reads TGTGCCAGCAGCGTAGCCCCCGGACAGGGTTATGGCTACACCTTC.

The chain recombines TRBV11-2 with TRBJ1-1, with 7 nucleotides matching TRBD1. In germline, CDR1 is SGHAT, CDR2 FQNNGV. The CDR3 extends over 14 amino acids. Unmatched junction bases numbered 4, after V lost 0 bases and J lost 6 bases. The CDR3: CASSLETGIAEAFF. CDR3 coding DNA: TGTGCCAGCAGCTTAGAGACAGGGATCGCTGAAGCTTTCTTT.

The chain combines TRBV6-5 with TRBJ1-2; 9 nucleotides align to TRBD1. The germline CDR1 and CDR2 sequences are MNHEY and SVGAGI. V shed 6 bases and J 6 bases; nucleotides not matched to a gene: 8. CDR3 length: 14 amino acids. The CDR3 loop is CASSLFGQGHGYTF. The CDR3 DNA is TGTGCCAGCAGCCTATTCGGACAGGGGCATGGCTACACCTTC.

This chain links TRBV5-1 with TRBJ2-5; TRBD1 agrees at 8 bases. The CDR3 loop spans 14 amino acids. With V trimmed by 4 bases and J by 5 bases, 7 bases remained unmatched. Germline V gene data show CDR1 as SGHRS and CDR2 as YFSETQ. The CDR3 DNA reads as TGCGCCAGCAGCCTAGTACAGGGGGGCGAGACCCAGTACTTC. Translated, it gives CASSLVQGGETQYF.

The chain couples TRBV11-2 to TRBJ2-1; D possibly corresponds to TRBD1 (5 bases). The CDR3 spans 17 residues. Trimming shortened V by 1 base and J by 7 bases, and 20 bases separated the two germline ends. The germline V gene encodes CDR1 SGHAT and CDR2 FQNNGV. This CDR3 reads CASSLVGASSWGNEQFF. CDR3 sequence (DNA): TGTGCCAGCAGCTTAGTTGGGGCTAGTAGTTGGGGTAATGAGCAGTTCTTC.

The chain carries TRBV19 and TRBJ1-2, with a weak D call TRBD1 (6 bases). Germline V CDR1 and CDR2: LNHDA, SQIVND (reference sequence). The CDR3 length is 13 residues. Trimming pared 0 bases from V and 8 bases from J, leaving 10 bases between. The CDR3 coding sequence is TGTGCCAGTAGTATAGAGGGGACAAGCGGCTACACCTTC. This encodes CASSIEGTSGYTF.

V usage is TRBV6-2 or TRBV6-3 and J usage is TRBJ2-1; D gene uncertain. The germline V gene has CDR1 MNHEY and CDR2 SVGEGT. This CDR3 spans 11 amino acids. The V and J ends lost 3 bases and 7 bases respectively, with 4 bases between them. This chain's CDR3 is CASSYLNEQFF. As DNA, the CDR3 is TGTGCCAGCAGTTATCTGAATGAGCAGTTCTTC.

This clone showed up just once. In DNA, the CDR3 is TGTGCCAGCAGCTTTCGGTGGTCCGAGCAGTACTTC. Encoded protein: CASSFRWSEQYF. The chain uses TRBV7-9 and TRBJ2-7, with D unclear. Trimming stripped 3 bases from V and 6 bases from J, with 9 bases between. The CDR3 has 12 amino acids. Germline V lookup: CDR1 SEHNR, CDR2 FQNEAQ (reference sequence).